The source of this T cell receptor (beta chain) is a study of neoadjuvant anti-PD-1 for oral cavity cancer (dated by TCRdb to the early 2020s). The study in broad terms: Patients mostly received three to four biweekly doses of nivolumab at 3 mg/kg before curative-intent surgical resection. Patients without progression received a fourth nivolumab dose around day 43 and underwent definitive surgical resection on days 50-56. Patients with complete response, partial response or stable disease by RECIST 1.1 were defined as responders, whereas patients with progression were defined as non-responders. The parent correlative cohort had 12 patients and a response rate of roughly 31%.

Overall study results and their limits: Only a few patients per response group were included in the TCR analyses, and the authors called for validation in larger cohorts. After neoadjuvant nivolumab, significantly higher T cell clonality (Gini index) was found within PBMCs in non-responders than in responders. Higher pretreatment blood TCRbeta clonality and lower post-treatment tumor TCRbeta clonality were correlated with higher pretreatment blood Treg/Th17 ratios.

For deep sequencing of PBMC libraries, mostly 450 to 500 ng of input genomic DNA was used, and six replicates were run per sample. The immunoSEQ hsTCRbeta kit was used to prepare TCRbeta libraries according to the manufacturer's instructions. An Illumina NovaSeq 6000 S4 flow cell was used to sequence the final libraries, which had first been combined to 3 nM. In the paper's pipeline: The immunoSEQ Analyzer was used for raw data preprocessing and quality control. The analysis was limited to productive rearrangements, and each clonotype was defined by a unique CDR3 amino acid sequence. Repertoire clonality was estimated as the Gini-Simpson index, which was computed with the R package tcR. Student's t test was used to compare Gini indices, and Pearson correlation was used to assess associations with tumor size change. TCRdb provides this immuneACCESS table in a form limited to in-frame rearrangements. Some clones are lacking; in checked studies, under half of them reflect an unresolved V gene, and why the rest are absent is not known. V and J calls and clone size are as listed in that table; D and trimming were resolved from the DNA. The sample has 68,000 or so clones on record, about 85% of them singletons. Roughly 3.4% of the sample lies in the top ten.

The time point label for this specimen denotes: after neoadjuvant nivolumab, at surgical resection. Patients had been newly diagnosed with stage II-IVA oral cavity squamous cell carcinoma, and no prior systemic or radiation treatment had been given to the patients. The cohort was composed of patients with HPV-negative, locally advanced oral cavity squamous cell carcinoma. No culture maintenance or expansion was done, as the peripheral blood mononuclear cells went straight to analysis. The samples were obtained from a longitudinal correlative study of a single-arm phase II trial testing neoadjuvant nivolumab in oral cavity squamous cell carcinoma. Subject-matched pre- and post-treatment PBMCs and tumors from three responders and three non-responders were subjected to genomic DNA-based TCRbeta sequencing. Peripheral blood mononuclear cells were collected before nivolumab treatment and again after treatment, at the time of surgery. The Maxwell RSC DNA from Cells kit was used to isolate genomic DNA from PBMCs.

V gives up 8 bases and J gives up 4 bases, and the segment between their germline ends measures 17 bases. For CDR1 and CDR2, the germline V gene (reference sequence) lists MNHNY and SVGAGI. The CDR3 measures 14 amino acids from cysteine to phenylalanine. Left in the record is the CDR3 DNA by itself, 42 bases read in frame from the first base. As concerns this clone: This receptor's antigen is unknown. There are no base qualities to consult, and no much larger clone falls within one base.

The sequences come from PBMCs, collected after nivolumab (anti-PD-1) treatment. This TCR was recovered from a person between 35 and 79 years old with oral cavity squamous cell carcinoma. The chain is encoded by TRBV6-6 joined to TRBJ1-1, with a weak D call of TRBD1 (6 bases match). CDR3 reads: CASVPLGAGTEAFF. The base sequence is TGTGCCAGCGTTCCTTTGGGGGCGGGCACTGAAGCTTTCTTT.